One and the same sample provided the 16 T cell receptor beta chains below, sequenced in a study of T cell repertoires in cytomegalovirus infection. TCRdb ran MiXCR on the reads and lists one entry per CDR3 protein. Of about 230,000 distinct CDR3 sequences listed, about 20% are singletons. The material sequenced was CD8+ T cells from PBMCs. These receptors all come from a human donor in good health (CMV status not recorded). Some clones in this sample may be carry-over from other donors' samples.

This chain joins TRBV4-2 and TRBJ1-2; TRBD1 matches 7 bases. Unmatched junction bases numbered 8, after V lost 0 bases and J lost 4 bases. Germline lookup yields CDR1 LGHNA and CDR2 YNFKEQ. The CDR3 contains 16 residues. The CDR3 sequence: CASSQERGTVLYGYTF. In DNA, the CDR3 is TGTGCCAGCAGCCAAGAAAGGGGGACAGTCCTCTATGGCTACACCTTC.

This clonotype has more than one count but fewer than ten. The chain uses TRBV12-3 or TRBV12-4 and TRBJ1-4; no clear D gene. V was pared by 7 bases and J by 8 bases, with 14 bases between. This CDR3 comprises 13 residues. CDR3 residues: CASIHPTLEKLFF. The CDR3 DNA reads TGTGCCAGCATCCACCCCACACTCGAAAAACTGTTTTTT.

This clonotype was detected only a few times. This rearrangement joins TRBV20-1 to TRBJ2-3; D perhaps matches TRBD2 (5 bases). Trimming shortened V by 1 base and J by 4 bases, and 9 bases separated the two germline ends. Germline values: CDR1 DFQATT, CDR2 SNEGSKA (reference sequence). The CDR3 length is 13 residues. The DNA of the CDR3 is TGCAGTGCTAGAGTGGGAGTCGCAGATACGCAGTATTTT. It specifies CSARVGVADTQYF.

V gene TRBV13 combines with J gene TRBJ2-5, with D maybe TRBD1 (5 bases). Germline V gene lookup returns CDR1 PRHDT and CDR2 FYEKMQ (reference sequence). The length of the CDR3 is 13 residues. Trimming left V 8 bases short and J 1 base short, with 11 bases between. The CDR3 protein is CASCLGLQETQYF. CDR3 bases: TGTGCCAGCTGCCTGGGGCTCCAAGAGACCCAGTACTTC.

The chain recombines TRBV20-1 with TRBJ1-3; no clear D gene. Between the trimmed V and J ends, which lost 0 bases and 1 base, there was a span of 10 bases. Germline CDR1 DFQATT, CDR2 SNEGSKA (reference sequence). CDR3 length equals 15 residues. The DNA for the CDR3 is TGCAGTGCTAGAGATCCAAGGTTATCTGGAAACACCATATATTTT. Encoded protein: CSARDPRLSGNTIYF.

V usage is TRBV2 and J usage is TRBJ1-2; 7 nucleotides agree with TRBD1. The length of the CDR3 is 13 residues. Germline V gene data show CDR1 as SNHLY and CDR2 as FYNNEI. V lost 3 bases and J lost 7; bases outside the gene matches: 5. In DNA, the CDR3 is TGTGCCAGCAGTGATGAAGGGGGCTCTGGCTACACCTTC. It encodes CASSDEGGSGYTF. The full variable domain, with the rest looked up from reference TRBV2 and TRBJ1-2, is EPEVTQTPSHQVTQMGQEVILRCVPISNHLYFYWYRQILGQKVEFLVSFYNNEISEKSEIFDDQFSVERPDGSNFTLKIRSTKLEDSAMYFCASSDEGGSGYTFGSGTRLTVV.

The chain has TRBV11-2 and TRBJ2-3; TRBD1 agrees at 9 bases. Germline assignment: CDR1 SGHAT and CDR2 FQNNGV. The CDR3 is 17 amino acids. The V segment lost 2 bases and the J segment 1 base; nucleotides outside the gene matches: 7. The CDR3 DNA is TGTGCCAGCAGCTTAAAGAACAGGGGGCCGGGCACAGATACGCAGTATTTT. Residues: CASSLKNRGPGTDTQYF.

The rearrangement joins TRBV27 to TRBJ2-2, with 13 bases that match TRBD2. Germline V gene data show CDR1 as MNHEY and CDR2 as SMNVEV (reference sequence). After removal of 4 bases from V and 1 base from J, the junction contained 3 bases not matched to a gene. The CDR3 extends over 17 amino acids. The CDR3 nucleotides are TGTGCCAGCAGTTGGACTAGCGGGGGTGGGAACACCGGGGAGCTGTTTTTT. Translation gives CASSWTSGGGNTGELFF.

The rearrangement links TRBV5-1 to TRBJ1-6; D is unclear. CDR3 length: 14 amino acids. Germline CDR1 and CDR2: SGHRS and YFSETQ. The V gene lost 1 base and the J gene lost 7 bases, with 9 bases spanning the gap. CDR3 protein: CASSLNSENSPLHF. The CDR3 DNA reads TGCGCCAGCAGCTTGAACAGCGAAAATTCACCCCTCCACTTT.

Comment on this clonotype: Given a much more abundant clone one base away, this may be a read error. The CDR3 nucleotides read TGTGCCAGCAGTTTTTTTGGAACTGGCAGCAATCAGTCCCAGCATTTT. This encodes CASSFFGTGSNQSQHF. The chain couples TRBV12-3 or TRBV12-4 to TRBJ1-5; unclear D gene. The CDR3 spans 16 residues.

With regard to this clonotype: This may be a read error, as it is one base from a much larger clone. The chain is built from TRBV4-1 and TRBJ2-7; D gene unclear. CDR1 and CDR2 from the germline V gene are MGHRA and YSYEKL. The CDR3 runs to 14 residues. This CDR3 reads CASSQGTASYKQYF. CDR3 sequence (DNA): TGCGCCAGCAGCCAAGGGACGGCCTCCTACAAGCAGTACTTC.

The CDR3 spells CASTAGGANVLTF. CDR3 sequence (DNA): TGTGCCAGTACCGCAGGTGGGGCCAACGTCCTGACTTTC. The chain employs TRBV19 and TRBJ2-6; D remains ambiguous. Germline values: CDR1 LNHDA, CDR2 SQIVND (reference sequence). CDR3 length equals 13 residues. The V gene lost 7 bases and the J gene lost 3 bases, with 7 bases spanning the gap.

This clonotype has only one observation. A single base separates this from a much larger clone, so it may be a read error. The rearrangement joins TRBV7-2 to TRBJ1-5, with D tentatively TRBD1 (5 bases). The V gene lost 5 bases and the J gene lost 6 bases, with 11 bases spanning the gap. The CDR3 sequence is 13 residues long. Germline loops: CDR1 SGHTA, CDR2 FQGNSA. CDR3 bases: TGTGCCAGCAGCCTAAACAGGTTTCAGCCCCAGCATTTT. It specifies CASSLNRFQPQHF.

The chain joins TRBV12-3 or TRBV12-4 to TRBJ2-7; D is ambiguous. V was shortened by 3 bases and J by 3 bases, with 12 bases between the two germline ends. This CDR3 spans 14 amino acids. In DNA, the CDR3 is TGTGCCAGCAGTTTTTTCACAACAAACTACGAGCAGTACTTC. Amino acids: CASSFFTTNYEQYF.

This chain joins TRBV28 and TRBJ2-7; no clear D. CDR3 size: 11 residues. Germline V gives CDR1 MDHEN, CDR2 SYDVKM. Deletions cut 8 bases from V and 1 base from J, with 6 bases between. Here the CDR3 reads CASAYSYEQYF. In nucleotides, the CDR3 is TGTGCCAGCGCCTATTCCTACGAGCAGTACTTC.

This clonotype was observed many times. V is TRBV7-6 and J is TRBJ1-5, with TRBD1 matching 10 bases. CDR3 length: 14 residues. Trimming removed 5 bases from V and 3 bases from J; junction bases left unmatched: 1. The germline V gene encodes CDR1 SGHVS and CDR2 FNYEAQ. The CDR3 here is CASSGTGVNQPQHF. CDR3 nucleotides: TGTGCCAGCAGCGGGACAGGGGTCAATCAGCCCCAGCATTTT. The variable domain in full, with the rest retrieved from reference TRBV7-6 and TRBJ1-5, is GAGVSQSPRYKVTKRGQDVALRCDPISGHVSLYWYRQALGQGPEFLTYFNYEAQQDKSGLPNDRFSAERPEGSISTLTIQRTEQRDSAMYRCASSGTGVNQPQHFGDGTRLSIL.